Given below is one TCR beta chain in context. The target antigen is unknown. The sample originates from a study of blood T cells in healthy people across ages. Germline CDR1 is MDHEN and CDR2 is SYDVKM. CDR3 length: 15 residues. The V end was cut by 5 bases, the J end by 0 bases, with 10 bases between. Primed by a sample-barcoded 5' primer and a J-beta primer mix, a second PCR proceeded for roughly 6 to 12 cycles. TCRdb re-called the 5' RACE reads through MiXCR, storing one row per CDR3 protein. In the table there are about 620,000 distinct CDR3 sequences, more than 45% of which are singletons. Researchers report isolating at least 6.5 million PBMCs per sample. Study conclusions and caveats: When one million T cells were used, diversity estimates were thought to be underestimates.

Sequences were obtained from blood. This clonotype was sampled from a woman of 80 years or more in good health. The gene calls are TRBV28 and TRBJ1-4; D uncertain. In nucleotides, the CDR3 is TGTGCCAGCAGTCCGTCAGAGGCAACTAATGAAAAACTGTTTTTT. Translation: CASSPSEATNEKLFF.